The present T cell receptor beta chain was sequenced within a study of spatial heterogeneity in lung cancer. About the research overall: Detected beta-chain sequences consistently exceeded alpha-chain sequences. Study results and limitations: Relative to follow-up, resection was when ubiquitous expanded tumor TCRs appeared more in blood.

The CDR3 contains 16 residues. Germline-derived CDR1 and CDR2 are SGHRS and YFSETQ. Between the trimmed V and J ends, which lost 2 bases and 2 bases, there was a span of 13 bases. Points on this clonotype: Its specificity is not known.

TCRdb redid the calling of the 5' RACE reads with MiXCR, one entry per CDR3 protein. The top ten clones hold 16% of a sample with some 120,000 distinct CDR3 sequences, 12% of them seen once. Documented time point: blood at routine non-recurrence follow-up after resection. Researchers sequenced whole RNA taken from tumor, nontumor lung or frozen PBMC without sorting. The material sequenced was PBMCs, taken at follow-up. This TCR derives from a male donor with early-stage non-small cell lung cancer. The chain employs TRBV5-1 and TRBJ1-4; maybe TRBD1 (6 bases). CDR3 loop: CASSFRTVATNEKLFF. CDR3 sequence (DNA): TGCGCCAGCAGCTTTAGGACAGTGGCGACTAATGAAAAACTGTTTTTT.